The source of this T cell receptor beta chain is a study of blood T cell repertoires in COVID-19. Across the study: Whether acute or convalescent, the COVID-19 samples came from the United States, Italy and Spain. T cells, B-cell-depleted T cells, or PBMCs provided the cDNA or gDNA that served as material.

Authors' processing steps: Amplification with reference gene primers provided the estimates of nucleated cell counts. Data came from immunoSEQ multiplex PCR; TCRdb stores just in-frame clones and leaves some out. V, J and clone size derive from that table, while D and trimming were established from the DNA sequence. The sample has some 13,000 clones, roughly 91% seen once. CDR1 and CDR2 (germline): LNHDA, SQIVND (reference sequence). This CDR3 region has 16 residues. V dropped 0 bases and J dropped 0 bases, with 6 bases sitting between them. This TCR derives from a woman between 65 and 79 years old with active COVID-19. The sample was peripheral blood. The chain carries TRBV19 and TRBJ2-6; TRBD2 might be the D (5 bases). This chain's CDR3 is CASSIDGISGANVLTF. In DNA form, the CDR3 reads TGTGCCAGTAGTATAGACGGGATCTCTGGGGCCAACGTCCTGACTTTC.